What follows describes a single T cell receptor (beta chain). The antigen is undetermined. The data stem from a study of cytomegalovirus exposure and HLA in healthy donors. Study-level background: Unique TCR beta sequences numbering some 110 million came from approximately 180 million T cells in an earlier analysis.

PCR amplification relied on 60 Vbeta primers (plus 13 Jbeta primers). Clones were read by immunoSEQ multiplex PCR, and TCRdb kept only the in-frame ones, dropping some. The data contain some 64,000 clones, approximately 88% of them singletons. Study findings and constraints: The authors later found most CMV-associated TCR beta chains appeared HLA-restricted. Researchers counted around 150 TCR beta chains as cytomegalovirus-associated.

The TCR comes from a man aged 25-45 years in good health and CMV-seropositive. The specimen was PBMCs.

This CDR3 is CASSSKARGSTDTQYF. The DNA of the CDR3 is TGTGCCAGCAGTTCCAAGGCCAGGGGAAGCACAGATACGCAGTATTTT. The chain recombines TRBV25-1 with TRBJ2-3; a weak D match, TRBD1 (6 bases). The V end was cut by 5 bases, the J end by 0 bases, with 15 bases between. This CDR3 region has 16 residues. Germline assignment: CDR1 MGHDK and CDR2 SYGVNS.